Presented here are 15 T cell receptor beta chains from one specimen sequenced in a study of shared clonotypes between healthy human individuals. Sequenced by immunoSEQ multiplex PCR; TCRdb stores in-frame clones only, minus some. Here the sample spans 2 million to 2.5 million clones, around 95% being singletons. Sequencing was done on a sample of naive CD4+ T cells sorted from blood. As to subset: CD45RA+ positively selected. These TCRs come from a man between 18 and 29 years old in good health.

V usage is TRBV6-5 and J usage is TRBJ2-1, with TRBD2 as a possible D gene (8 bases). The germline V gene has CDR1 MNHEY and CDR2 SVGAGI. CDR3 length: 15 residues. Trimming removed 6 bases at V and 8 bases at J, with 20 bases between. The CDR3 loop reads CASSISGRGGYEQFF. The CDR3 nucleotides read TGTGCCAGCAGCATAAGCGGGAGAGGGGGCTATGAGCAGTTCTTC.

In its sample, this clone was seen a few times. Other DNA variants within this sample encode the same CDR3. V usage is TRBV7-2 and J usage is TRBJ1-6, with D hard to call. Germline V gene lookup returns CDR1 SGHTA and CDR2 FQGNSA. This CDR3 has 17 amino acids. V lost 1 base and J 0 bases, leaving 10 bases between the germline ends. The CDR3 loop is CASSLGSGSSYNSPLHF. The DNA of the CDR3 is TGTGCCAGCAGCTTAGGTTCGGGGAGCTCCTATAATTCACCCCTCCACTTT.

Worth noting for this clone: Other DNA sequences in the same sample also yield this CDR3. This sequence joins TRBV6-5 and TRBJ1-5; D possibly corresponds to TRBD1 (5 bases). The germline V gene encodes CDR1 MNHEY and CDR2 SVGAGI. The V and J ends lost 2 bases and 2 bases respectively, with 10 bases between them. The CDR3 extends over 15 amino acids. The CDR3 DNA follows: TGTGCCAGCAGTTACAGAGGGGACGGCAATCAGCCCCAGCATTTT. Its translation: CASSYRGDGNQPQHF.

The genes are TRBV5-8 and TRBJ1-3; no clear D. Germline CDR1 SGHTS, CDR2 YDEGEE. V dropped 3 bases and J dropped 3 bases, with 13 bases sitting between them. The CDR3 length is 15 residues. As DNA, the CDR3 is TGTGCCAGCAGCTCCGTCAGGATTCTTGGAAACACCATATATTTT. Amino acids: CASSSVRILGNTIYF. Looking up the rest from reference TRBV5-8 and TRBJ1-3 gives the full variable domain: EAGVTQSPTHLIKTRGQQATLRCSPISGHTSVYWYQQALGLGLQFLLWYDEGEERNRGNFPPRFSGRQFPNYSSELNVNALELEDSALYLCASSSVRILGNTIYFGEGSWLTVV.

This clone was seen just once. The chain carries TRBV9 and TRBJ2-5; possibly TRBD2 for D (5 bases). The germline V gene encodes CDR1 SGDLS and CDR2 YYNGEE. The CDR3 contains 15 residues. V lost 0 bases to trimming and J lost 5 bases, with 14 bases between them. DNA for the CDR3: TGTGCCAGCAGCGTAGATCCGGCCGGGGTCGAGACCCAGTACTTC. Encoded protein: CASSVDPAGVETQYF.

This sequence joins TRBV11-2 and TRBJ2-7; 12 nucleotides line up with TRBD1. Trimming cost V 5 bases and J 9 bases; bases outside gene matches: 8. Germline V gene data show CDR1 as SGHAT and CDR2 as FQNNGV. This CDR3 has 14 amino acids. The CDR3 is CASSRDRGQIGQYF. The CDR3 coding sequence is TGTGCCAGCAGCCGGGACAGGGGGCAGATTGGGCAGTACTTC.

The rearrangement links TRBV5-1 to TRBJ2-1; 8 bases are a match to TRBD2. The germline V gene encodes CDR1 SGHRS and CDR2 YFSETQ. Trimming removed 3 bases from V and 9 bases from J; junction bases left unmatched: 14. The CDR3 runs to 16 residues. The CDR3 coding sequence is TGCGCCAGCAGCTCTCAGGGACTAGGGGGGATAGGTGAGCAGTTCTTC. As protein: CASSSQGLGGIGEQFF.

The V and J genes are TRBV28 and TRBJ1-1; the match to TRBD1 covers 7 bases. The CDR3 loop spans 15 amino acids. Germline assignment: CDR1 MDHEN and CDR2 SYDVKM. V lost 3 bases to trimming and J lost 4 bases; unmatched junction nucleotides: 8. The CDR3 reads CASSFPLGQITEAFF. In DNA, the CDR3 is TGTGCCAGCAGTTTCCCTTTGGGACAGATCACTGAAGCTTTCTTT.

The count of this clone is one. The CDR3 DNA is TGCGCCAGCAGCCAAGATAACGGCAGGGGCACAGAGACCCAGTACTTC. Its translation: CASSQDNGRGTETQYF. The chain employs TRBV4-1 and TRBJ2-5, with a possible D match to TRBD1 (6 bases). Trimming pared 0 bases from V and 4 bases from J, leaving 15 bases between. The germline V gene encodes CDR1 MGHRA and CDR2 YSYEKL. This CDR3 is built from 16 residues.

The chain joins TRBV28 to TRBJ1-5, with D possibly TRBD1 on 6 matching bases. The CDR3 length is 14 residues. CDR1 MDHEN and CDR2 SYDVKM come from the germline V gene. Trimming cost V 8 bases and J 3 bases, with 14 bases left between them. This chain's CDR3 is CASVLTGNNQPQHF. In nucleotides, the CDR3 is TGTGCCAGCGTCCTCACAGGGAACAATCAGCCCCAGCATTTT.

CDR3 sequence: CASSGGTGRDRELFF. CDR3 nucleotides: TGCGCCAGCAGCGGCGGGACAGGGAGAGACCGGGAGCTGTTTTTT. The genes are TRBV5-1 and TRBJ2-2, with TRBD1 identical over 9 bases. This CDR3 region has 15 residues. CDR1 and CDR2 (germline): SGHRS, YFSETQ. The V and J ends lost 4 bases and 9 bases, in that order; junction bases with no gene match: 10.

Note on this clone: The same CDR3 is also encoded by other DNA sequences in this sample. V usage is TRBV5-1 and J usage is TRBJ1-5, with 7 nucleotides matching TRBD1. V was pared by 0 bases and J by 2 bases, with 2 bases of the junction left unmatched. Germline assignment: CDR1 SGHRS and CDR2 YFSETQ. The CDR3 consists of 15 residues. As DNA, the CDR3 is TGCGCCAGCAGCTTGGAGGGGACAGGCAATCAGCCCCAGCATTTT. Translating gives CASSLEGTGNQPQHF.

The rearrangement uses TRBV2 and TRBJ1-6, with D unclear. The germline CDR1 and CDR2 sequences are SNHLY and FYNNEI. The CDR3 has 13 residues. The CDR3 DNA sequence: TGTGGGGGATGGGGCTCCTATAATTCACCCCTCCACTTT. Translation: CGGWGSYNSPLHF.

The rearrangement links TRBV6-5 to TRBJ2-3; D is possibly TRBD1 (7 bases). Germline CDR1 MNHEY, CDR2 SVGAGI. This CDR3 has 16 residues. The V end was cut by 2 bases, the J end by 2 bases, with 14 bases between. The CDR3 here is CASSYGGTANTDTQYF. Here the CDR3 DNA reads TGTGCCAGCAGTTACGGGGGGACAGCTAACACAGATACGCAGTATTTT.

This clone was recorded once. The chain has TRBV6-5 and TRBJ1-1; maybe TRBD1 (6 bases). Trimming took 10 bases from V and 6 from J, leaving 18 bases between them. Germline V gives CDR1 MNHEY, CDR2 SVGAGI. CDR3 length equals 13 residues. CDR3 residues: CATNEGGGAEAFF. The DNA for the CDR3 is TGTGCCACAAATGAGGGGGGGGGCGCTGAAGCTTTCTTT.